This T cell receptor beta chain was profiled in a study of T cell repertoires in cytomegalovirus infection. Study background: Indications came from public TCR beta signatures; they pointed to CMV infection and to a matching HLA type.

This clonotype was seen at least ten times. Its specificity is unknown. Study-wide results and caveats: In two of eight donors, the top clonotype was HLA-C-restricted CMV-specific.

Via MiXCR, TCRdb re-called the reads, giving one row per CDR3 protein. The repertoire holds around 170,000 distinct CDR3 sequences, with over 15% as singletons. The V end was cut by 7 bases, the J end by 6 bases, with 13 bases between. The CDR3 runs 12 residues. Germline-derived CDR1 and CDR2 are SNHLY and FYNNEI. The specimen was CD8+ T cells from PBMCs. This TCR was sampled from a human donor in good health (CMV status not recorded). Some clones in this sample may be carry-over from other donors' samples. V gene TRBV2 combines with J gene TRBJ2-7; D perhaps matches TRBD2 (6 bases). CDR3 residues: CASMRGMVEQYF. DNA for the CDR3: TGTGCCAGCATGCGCGGGATGGTCGAGCAGTACTTC.